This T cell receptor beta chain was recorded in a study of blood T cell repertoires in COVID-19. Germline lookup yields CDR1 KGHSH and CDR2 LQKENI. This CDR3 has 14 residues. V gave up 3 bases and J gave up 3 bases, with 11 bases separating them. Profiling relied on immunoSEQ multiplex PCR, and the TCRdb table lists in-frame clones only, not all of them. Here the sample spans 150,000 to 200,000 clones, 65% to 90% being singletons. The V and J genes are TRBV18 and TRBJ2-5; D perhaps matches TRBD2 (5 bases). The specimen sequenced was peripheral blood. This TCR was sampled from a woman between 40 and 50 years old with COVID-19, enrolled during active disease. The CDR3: CASSPSRGEETQYF. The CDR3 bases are TGTGCCAGCTCACCCTCTCGGGGAGAAGAGACCCAGTACTTC.